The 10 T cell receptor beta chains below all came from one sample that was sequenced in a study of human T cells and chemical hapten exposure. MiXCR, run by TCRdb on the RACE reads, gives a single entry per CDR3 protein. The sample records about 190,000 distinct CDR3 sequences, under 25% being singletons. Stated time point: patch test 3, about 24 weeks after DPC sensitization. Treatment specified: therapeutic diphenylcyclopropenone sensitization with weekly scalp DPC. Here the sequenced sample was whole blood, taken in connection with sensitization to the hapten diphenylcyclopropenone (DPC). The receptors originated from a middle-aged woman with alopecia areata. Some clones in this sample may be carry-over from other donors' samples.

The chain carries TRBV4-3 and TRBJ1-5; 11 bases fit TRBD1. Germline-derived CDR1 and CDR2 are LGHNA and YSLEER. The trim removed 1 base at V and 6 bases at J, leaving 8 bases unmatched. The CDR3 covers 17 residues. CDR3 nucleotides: TGCGCCAGCAGCCAAGGCACCCCGGGACAGGGGGTTCAGCCCCAGCATTTT. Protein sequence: CASSQGTPGQGVQPQHF.

In nucleotides, the CDR3 is TGTGCCAGCGTTCCCGGTCGGGGCCTGAAATTTAAGAATGAGCAGTTCTTC. Translating it yields CASVPGRGLKFKNEQFF. This chain uses TRBV6-5 with TRBJ2-1; D tentatively fits TRBD1 or TRBD2 (5 bases each). Germline V gives CDR1 MNHEY, CDR2 SVGAGI. Trimming stripped 8 bases from V and 7 bases from J, with 27 bases between. CDR3 length: 17 amino acids.

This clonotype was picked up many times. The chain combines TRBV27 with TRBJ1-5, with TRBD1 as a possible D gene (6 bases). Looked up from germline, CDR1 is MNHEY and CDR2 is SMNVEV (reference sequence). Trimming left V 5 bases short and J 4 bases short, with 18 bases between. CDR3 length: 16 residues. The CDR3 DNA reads TGTGCCAGCAGTCCACTCGGGGGGGCGAGGAATCAGCCCCAGCATTTT. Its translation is CASSPLGGARNQPQHF.

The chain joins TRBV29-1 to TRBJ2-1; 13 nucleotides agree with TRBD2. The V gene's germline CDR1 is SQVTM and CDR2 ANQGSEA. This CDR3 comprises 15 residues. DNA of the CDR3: TGCACCACACGCTTACTAGCGGGAGGGTACAATGAGCAGTTCTTC. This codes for CTTRLLAGGYNEQFF.

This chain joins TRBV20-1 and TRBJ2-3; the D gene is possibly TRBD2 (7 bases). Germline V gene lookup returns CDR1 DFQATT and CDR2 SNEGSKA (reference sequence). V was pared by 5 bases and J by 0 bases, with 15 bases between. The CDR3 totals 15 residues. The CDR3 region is CSAEGGGGSTDTQYF. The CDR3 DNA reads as TGCAGTGCTGAGGGAGGGGGGGGAAGCACAGATACGCAGTATTTT.

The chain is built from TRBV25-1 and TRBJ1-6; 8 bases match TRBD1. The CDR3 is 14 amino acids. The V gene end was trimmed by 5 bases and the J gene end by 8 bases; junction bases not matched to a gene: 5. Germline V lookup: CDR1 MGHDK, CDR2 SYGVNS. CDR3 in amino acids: CASSWTGRDSPLHF. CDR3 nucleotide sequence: TGTGCCAGCAGTTGGACAGGGCGGGATTCACCCCTCCACTTT.

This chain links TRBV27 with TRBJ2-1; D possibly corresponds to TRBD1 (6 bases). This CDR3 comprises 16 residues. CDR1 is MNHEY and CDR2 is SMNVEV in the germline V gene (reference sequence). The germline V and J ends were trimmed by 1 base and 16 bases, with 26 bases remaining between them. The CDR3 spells CASSLWPSLTGNGYFF. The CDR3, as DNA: TGTGCCAGCAGTTTATGGCCCTCCTTAACAGGGAATGGGTACTTCTTC.

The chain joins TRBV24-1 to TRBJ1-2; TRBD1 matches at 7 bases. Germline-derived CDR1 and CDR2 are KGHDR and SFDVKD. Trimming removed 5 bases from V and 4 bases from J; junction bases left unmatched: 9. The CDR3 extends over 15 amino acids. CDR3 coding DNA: TGTGCCACCAGTGGGGGAAGGGACAGCAGCTATGGCTACACCTTC. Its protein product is CATSGGRDSSYGYTF.

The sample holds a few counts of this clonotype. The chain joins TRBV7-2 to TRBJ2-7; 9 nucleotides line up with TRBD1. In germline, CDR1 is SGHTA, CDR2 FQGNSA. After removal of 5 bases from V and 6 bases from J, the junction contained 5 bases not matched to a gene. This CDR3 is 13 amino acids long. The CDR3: CASSAGTGFEQYF. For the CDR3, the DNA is TGTGCCAGCAGCGCCGGGACAGGGTTCGAGCAGTACTTC.

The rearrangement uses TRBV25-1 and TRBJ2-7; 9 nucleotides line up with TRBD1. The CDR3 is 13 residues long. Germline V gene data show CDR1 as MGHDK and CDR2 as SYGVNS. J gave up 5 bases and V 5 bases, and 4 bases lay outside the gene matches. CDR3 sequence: CASSRTGANEQYF. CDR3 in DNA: TGTGCCAGCAGTCGGACAGGGGCCAACGAGCAGTACTTC.